The clone carrying this T cell receptor (beta chain) was picked up one time. The data were produced by immunoSEQ multiplex PCR, yet TCRdb's version contains in-frame clones alone and is incomplete. The repertoire includes tens of thousands of clones, approximately 91% of them detected once, and approximately 2% sits in the top ten. This entry comes from a study of cytomegalovirus exposure and HLA in healthy donors. This CDR3 has 14 residues. Germline V CDR1 and CDR2: SGDLS, YYNGEE. V was clipped by 4 bases and J by 2 bases, with 12 bases between them. The sequence was collected from a man aged 30 to 39 in good health and CMV-seronegative. Sequences were obtained from PBMCs. The rearrangement links TRBV9 to TRBJ1-1, with D uncertain. Here the CDR3 reads CASSSTGPNTEAFF. CDR3 coding DNA: TGTGCCAGCAGCTCCACTGGGCCTAACACTGAAGCTTTCTTT.